The 2 T cell receptor beta chains presented below share a single source sample, sequenced in a study of cytomegalovirus exposure and HLA in healthy donors. 13 Jbeta primers and 60 Vbeta primers were used for the PCR. Clones were read by immunoSEQ multiplex PCR, and TCRdb kept only the in-frame ones, dropping some. The sample yields 150,000 to 200,000 clones, around 74% seen once. Sample: PBMCs. The receptors were gathered from a female donor in good health and CMV-seronegative.

J is TRBJ1-6 and V is TRBV2; no clear D. V was cut by 8 bases and J by 5 bases, with 10 bases left in between. This CDR3 is 13 amino acids long. Germline lookup yields CDR1 SNHLY and CDR2 FYNNEI. The CDR3 reads CASLSPNNSPLHF. The CDR3 DNA reads as TGTGCCAGCCTGAGTCCGAATAATTCACCCCTCCACTTT. The whole variable domain, filled in from reference TRBV2 and TRBJ1-6, reads EPEVTQTPSHQVTQMGQEVILRCVPISNHLYFYWYRQILGQKVEFLVSFYNNEISEKSEIFDDQFSVERPDGSNFTLKIRSTKLEDSAMYFCASLSPNNSPLHFGNGTRLTVT.

This chain joins TRBV19 and TRBJ2-2, with a weak D call TRBD2 (6 bases). Germline V gives CDR1 LNHDA, CDR2 SQIVND (reference sequence). V lost 6 bases and J 5 bases, leaving 16 bases between the germline ends. The CDR3 contains 15 residues. The CDR3 sequence: CASSASTGGTGELFF. Written as DNA, the CDR3 is TGTGCCAGTAGCGCCTCGACCGGGGGAACCGGGGAGCTGTTTTTT.